This T cell receptor (beta chain) came from a study of post-analysis software for immune sequencing data. Whole-study context: Progressive-relapsing, secondary progressive and relapsing-remitting multiple sclerosis were among the disease courses included.

Prepared libraries of TCR beta cDNA carried unique molecular identifiers. TCRdb redid the calling of the PCR reads with MiXCR, one entry per CDR3 protein. The sample has approximately 570,000 distinct CDR3 sequences, about 44% seen once; the top ten hold under 2%. This CDR3 is 17 amino acids long. Per the germline V gene, CDR1 is LGHDT and CDR2 is YNNKEL (reference sequence). Trimming removed 4 bases at V and 3 bases at J, with 20 bases between. Comments on this clonotype: Its specificity is not known.

General study points: With TRBV5-6, TRBV5-1 and TRBV20-1 included, about five TRBV segments were more frequent in patients than in controls. Normalized Chao1 diversity was significantly lower in multiple sclerosis patients than in controls.

The J gene is TRBJ2-3, the V gene TRBV3-1; TRBD1 is a possible D gene (5 bases). The TCR sequence derives from a girl aged 5-17 years with multiple sclerosis. The sample comprised blood. CDR3: CASSPGPGEAVTDTQYF. The CDR3 nucleotides are TGTGCCAGCAGCCCAGGGCCTGGCGAGGCCGTAACAGATACGCAGTATTTT.